The sequence of this TCR beta chain was determined in a study of human T cells and chemical hapten exposure. The overall study: Among samples, TCR yields varied mainly because of small differences in pooled library volume.

General study findings and limits: TCRs at high frequency, those above 1 in 1000, did not change with DPC sensitization. A positive correlation with patch test score was shown by PT1 expanded TCR counts.

To note about this clonotype: The antigen is not known.

Described time point: patch test 3, about 24 weeks after DPC sensitization. Treatment reported: therapeutic diphenylcyclopropenone sensitization with weekly scalp DPC. The library gave individual cDNA molecules unique molecular identifiers. TCRdb used MiXCR to reprocess the RACE reads, holding one entry per CDR3 protein. This sample carries over 150,000 distinct CDR3 sequences, about a quarter of them seen once, and the ten largest clones take around 1.9%. V was clipped by 3 bases and J by 14 bases; unmatched bases: 4. The CDR3 is made up of 11 amino acids. Looked up from germline, CDR1 is LNHDA and CDR2 is SQIVND (reference sequence).

This TCR was recovered from a woman aged 18-29 years with alopecia areata. Some clones in this sample may be carry-over from other donors' samples. The chain links TRBV19 to TRBJ2-1, with 7 nucleotides matching TRBD2. Material: whole blood, obtained in connection with sensitization to the hapten diphenylcyclopropenone (DPC). CDR3 amino acids: CASSMGGRKFF. As DNA, the CDR3 is TGTGCCAGTAGTATGGGAGGGAGAAAGTTCTTC.